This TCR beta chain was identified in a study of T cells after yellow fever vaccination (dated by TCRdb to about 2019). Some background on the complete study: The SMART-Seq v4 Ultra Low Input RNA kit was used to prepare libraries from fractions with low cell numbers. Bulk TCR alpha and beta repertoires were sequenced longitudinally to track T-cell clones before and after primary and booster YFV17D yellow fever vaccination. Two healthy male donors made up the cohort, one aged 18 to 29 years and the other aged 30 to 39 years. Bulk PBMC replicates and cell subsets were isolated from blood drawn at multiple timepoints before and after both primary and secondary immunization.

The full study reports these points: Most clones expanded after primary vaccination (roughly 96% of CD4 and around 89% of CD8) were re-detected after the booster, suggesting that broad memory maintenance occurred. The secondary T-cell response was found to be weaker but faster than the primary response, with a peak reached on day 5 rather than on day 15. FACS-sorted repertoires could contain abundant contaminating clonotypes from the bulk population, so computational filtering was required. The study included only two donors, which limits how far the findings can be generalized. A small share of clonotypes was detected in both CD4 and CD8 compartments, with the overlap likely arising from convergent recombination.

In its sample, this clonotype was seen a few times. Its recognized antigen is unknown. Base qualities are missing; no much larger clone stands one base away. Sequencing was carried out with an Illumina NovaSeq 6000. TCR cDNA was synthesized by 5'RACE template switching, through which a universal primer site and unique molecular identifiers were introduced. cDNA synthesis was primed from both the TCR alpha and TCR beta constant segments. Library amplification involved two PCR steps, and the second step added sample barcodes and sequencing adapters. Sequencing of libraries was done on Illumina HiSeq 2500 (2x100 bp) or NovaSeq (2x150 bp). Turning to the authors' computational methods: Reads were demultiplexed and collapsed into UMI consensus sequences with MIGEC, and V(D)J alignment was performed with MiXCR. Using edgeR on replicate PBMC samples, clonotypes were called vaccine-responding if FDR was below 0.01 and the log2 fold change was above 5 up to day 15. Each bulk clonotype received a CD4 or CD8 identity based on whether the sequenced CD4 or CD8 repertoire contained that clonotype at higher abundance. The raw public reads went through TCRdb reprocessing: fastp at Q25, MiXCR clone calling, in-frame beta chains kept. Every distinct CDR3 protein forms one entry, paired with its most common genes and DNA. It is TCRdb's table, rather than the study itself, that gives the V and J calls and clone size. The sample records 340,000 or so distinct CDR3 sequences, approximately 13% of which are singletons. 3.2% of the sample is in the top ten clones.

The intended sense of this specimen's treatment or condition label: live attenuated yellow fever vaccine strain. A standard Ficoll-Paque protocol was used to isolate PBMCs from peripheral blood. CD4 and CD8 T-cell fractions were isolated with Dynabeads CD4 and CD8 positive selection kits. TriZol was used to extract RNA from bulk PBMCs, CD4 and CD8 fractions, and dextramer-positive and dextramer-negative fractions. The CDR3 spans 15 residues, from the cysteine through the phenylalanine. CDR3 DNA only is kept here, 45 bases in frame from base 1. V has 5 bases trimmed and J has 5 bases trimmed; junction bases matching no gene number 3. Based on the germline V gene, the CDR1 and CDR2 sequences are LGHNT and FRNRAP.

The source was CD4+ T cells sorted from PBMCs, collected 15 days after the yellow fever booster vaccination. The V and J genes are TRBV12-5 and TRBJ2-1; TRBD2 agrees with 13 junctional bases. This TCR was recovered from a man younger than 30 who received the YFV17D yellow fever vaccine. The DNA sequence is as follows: TGTGCTAGTGGTCCTGGACTAGCGGGGGACAATGAGCAGTTCTTC. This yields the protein CASGPGLAGDNEQFF.